This entry lists 31 T cell receptor beta chains sequenced from one sample in a study of CD8 T cells in Susac syndrome. cDNA came from roughly 0.5 to 1 ug RNA primed by random hexamers. TCRdb fed the immunoSEQ multiplex PCR reads into MiXCR, producing one record per CDR3 protein. The table includes about 180,000 distinct CDR3 sequences, around 95% detected once. Sequenced material: CD4+ T cells from PBMCs. These receptors were obtained from a human donor with multiple sclerosis.

The chain uses TRBV30 and TRBJ2-3, with a possible D match to TRBD2 (5 bases). CDR3 length equals 15 residues. Germline lookup yields CDR1 GTSNPN and CDR2 SVGIG (reference sequence). Trimming removed 2 bases from V and 2 bases from J, with 14 bases in between. The CDR3 region has the DNA TGTGCCTGGAGTAGCGGCAGCCGTTACACAGATACGCAGTATTTT. The encoded protein is CAWSSGSRYTDTQYF. The whole variable domain, filled in from reference TRBV30 and TRBJ2-3, reads SQTIHQWPATLVQPVGSPLSLECTVEGTSNPNLYWYRQAAGRGLQLLFYSVGIGQISSEVPQNLSASRPQDRQFILSSKKLLLSDSGFYLCAWSSGSRYTDTQYFGPGTRLTVL.

The rearrangement links TRBV12-3 or TRBV12-4 to TRBJ1-1, with 8 bases identical to TRBD1. Trimming at V came to 6 bases and at J to 8 bases, leaving 8 bases not matched to a gene. The CDR3 sequence is 13 residues long. Written as DNA, the CDR3 is TGTGCCAGCAGATCTGACAGGGGCGGAGAAGCTTTCTTT. As protein: CASRSDRGGEAFF.

CDR3 DNA sequence: TGTGCCAGTAGTATGGGAAACCTCAATGAGCAGTTCTTC. Protein: CASSMGNLNEQFF. The rearrangement links TRBV19 to TRBJ2-1; D uncertain. Germline CDR1 is LNHDA and CDR2 is SQIVND (reference sequence). This CDR3 spans 13 amino acids. Trimming left V 3 bases short and J 6 bases short, with 9 bases between.

The genes are TRBV25-1 and TRBJ1-2; maybe TRBD1 (5 bases). CDR3 length: 15 amino acids. V shed 5 bases and J shed 5 bases, with 18 bases lying between them. Germline V CDR1 and CDR2: MGHDK, SYGVNS. The CDR3 DNA is TGTGCCAGCAGTCCGTCAGGCAGGGCGGGATATGGCTACACCTTC. Translating gives CASSPSGRAGYGYTF.

The chain employs TRBV10-3 and TRBJ2-7, with TRBD1 matching 9 bases. The CDR3 is made up of 15 amino acids. Trimming cost V 3 bases and J 1 base; bases outside gene matches: 4. Germline assignment: CDR1 ENHRY and CDR2 SYGVKD. The CDR3 loop is CAISDRDRASYEQYF. CDR3 DNA: TGTGCCATCAGTGATAGGGACAGGGCATCCTACGAGCAGTACTTC.

The genes are TRBV6-5 and TRBJ1-2; D might be TRBD1 (6 bases). CDR1 is MNHEY and CDR2 is SVGAGI in the germline V gene. The CDR3 is 13 residues long. V was trimmed by 5 bases and J by 12 bases, leaving 19 bases between them. The CDR3 region is CASSGRGANRNTF. Written as DNA, the CDR3 is TGTGCCAGCAGTGGCCGGGGGGCGAATAGGAACACCTTC.

This chain links TRBV20-1 with TRBJ1-2; unclear D gene. Trimming stripped 3 bases from V and 0 bases from J, with 8 bases between. Per the germline V gene, CDR1 is DFQATT and CDR2 is SNEGSKA (reference sequence). The CDR3 extends over 13 amino acids. The CDR3 here is CSASLTSNYGYTF. For the CDR3, the DNA is TGCAGTGCTAGCCTGACATCTAACTATGGCTACACCTTC.

In this sample, this clonotype turned up once. The chain carries TRBV12-3 or TRBV12-4 and TRBJ2-3; no clear D gene. The CDR3 has 10 amino acids. Trimming took off 10 bases at V and 10 bases at J, with 12 bases between the two ends. For the CDR3, the DNA is TGTGCCATCGGCCGCCCGTCGCAGTATTTT. Translation: CAIGRPSQYF.

This rearrangement joins TRBV9 to TRBJ2-3; 7 nucleotides agree with TRBD1. V was clipped by 3 bases and J by 4 bases; unmatched bases: 2. The CDR3 runs 13 residues. The germline CDR1 and CDR2 sequences are SGDLS and YYNGEE. CDR3 region: CASSAQGSDTQYF. The CDR3 nucleotides are TGTGCCAGCAGCGCACAGGGGTCAGATACGCAGTATTTT.

This clonotype was detected once. This chain connects TRBV11-3 to TRBJ2-7; possibly TRBD2 for D (5 bases). Germline V gene sequence: CDR1 SGHNT, CDR2 YENEEA. Deletions cut 5 bases from V and 9 bases from J, with 11 bases between. The CDR3 extends over 11 amino acids. DNA of the CDR3: TGTGCCAGCAGCCTCATTGGAGGGCAGTACTTC. This gives the protein CASSLIGGQYF.

This clonotype was observed a single time. The chain links TRBV29-1 to TRBJ2-3; D perhaps matches TRBD2 (6 bases). Germline loops: CDR1 SQVTM, CDR2 ANQGSEA. V lost 3 bases, J lost 2 bases, and 12 bases lay in between. The CDR3 totals 14 residues. Here the CDR3 DNA reads TGCAGCGTTGATCCCGCGGGGATCACAGATACGCAGTATTTT. It codes for CSVDPAGITDTQYF.

This clonotype was detected only a few times. The chain uses TRBV5-4 and TRBJ1-2; tentative D call: TRBD1 (6 bases). V lost 0 bases, J lost 0 bases, and 6 bases lay in between. Per the germline V gene, CDR1 is SGHNT and CDR2 is YYREEE (reference sequence). The CDR3 extends over 14 amino acids. CDR3 nucleotides: TGTGCCAGCAGCTTGGGACAGGCTAACTATGGCTACACCTTC. Protein sequence: CASSLGQANYGYTF. The full variable domain, in which reference TRBV5-4 and TRBJ1-2 provide the parts outside the CDR3, is ETGVTQSPTHLIKTRGQQVTLRCSSQSGHNTVSWYQQALGQGPQFIFQYYREEENGRGNFPPRFSGLQFPNYSSELNVNALELDDSALYLCASSLGQANYGYTFGSGTRLTVV.

The CDR3 region is CASSQGVREETQYF. CDR3 coding DNA: TGTGCCAGCAGCCAAGGGGTTAGAGAAGAGACCCAGTACTTC. The chain has TRBV4-2 and TRBJ2-5; no definite D call. This CDR3 is built from 14 residues. The V and J ends lost 1 base and 3 bases respectively, with 9 bases between them. The germline V gene encodes CDR1 LGHNA and CDR2 YNFKEQ.

As to this clonotype: This likely comes from a read error, as the CDR3 has no conserved phenylalanine or tryptophan at its end. The chain recombines TRBV25-1 with TRBJ2-5, with D perhaps TRBD1 (6 bases). The germline gives CDR1 MGHDK, CDR2 SYGVNS. The CDR3 consists of 13 residues. Trimming took 7 bases from V and 4 from J, leaving 13 bases between them. This CDR3 is CASNRVATETQYL. CDR3 sequence (DNA): TGTGCCAGCAACAGGGTAGCCACAGAGACCCAGTACCTC.

The chain combines TRBV5-1 with TRBJ2-7; tentative D call: TRBD2 (5 bases). This CDR3 has 14 residues. With 0 bases removed from V and 3 bases from J, the gap between germline ends came to 10 bases. Germline V lookup: CDR1 SGHRS, CDR2 YFSETQ. The CDR3 coding sequence is TGCGCCAGCAGCTTGGGAGGGCAGGTCTACGAGCAGTACTTC. Protein: CASSLGGQVYEQYF.

This clonotype has only a few counts. The genes are TRBV5-1 and TRBJ2-7; the D is unclear. The V end was cut by 0 bases, the J end by 2 bases, with 9 bases between. The CDR3 consists of 14 residues. The V gene's germline CDR1 is SGHRS and CDR2 YFSETQ. The CDR3 DNA reads TGCGCCAGCAGCTTGGAAGCCGACACCTACGAGCAGTACTTC. Its protein product is CASSLEADTYEQYF.

The chain combines TRBV6-2 or TRBV6-3 with TRBJ2-1; no clear D gene. V was shortened by 1 base and J by 7 bases, with 11 bases between the two germline ends. CDR1 is MNHEY and CDR2 is SVGEGT in the germline V gene. The CDR3 covers 14 residues. This chain's CDR3 is CASSYWVDTNEQFF. CDR3 nucleotide sequence: TGTGCCAGCAGTTACTGGGTTGATACGAATGAGCAGTTCTTC.

The chain carries TRBV27 and TRBJ2-1, with 7 bases fitting TRBD1. The CDR3 loop spans 15 amino acids. CDR1 and CDR2 from the germline V gene are MNHEY and SMNVEV (reference sequence). The V gene end was trimmed by 6 bases and the J gene end by 0 bases; junction bases not matched to a gene: 5. The CDR3 DNA sequence: TGTGCCAGCAGCCTACGGGACAGCTCCTACAATGAGCAGTTCTTC. It encodes CASSLRDSSYNEQFF.

This sequence joins TRBV5-1 and TRBJ1-4, with a possible D match to TRBD1 (5 bases). The CDR3 covers 14 residues. From germline, CDR1 is SGHRS and CDR2 YFSETQ. Deletions cut 7 bases from V and 0 bases from J, with 10 bases between. The CDR3 sequence: CASSRGSTNEKLFF. The CDR3 region has the DNA TGCGCCAGCTCGAGGGGATCAACTAATGAAAAACTGTTTTTT.

V gene TRBV6-2 or TRBV6-3 combines with J gene TRBJ2-5, with D unclear. Germline V gene lookup returns CDR1 MNHEY and CDR2 SVGEGT. V was pared by 5 bases and J by 5 bases, with 9 bases between. This CDR3 spans 12 amino acids. This CDR3 is CASSRFLETQYF. The CDR3 DNA reads as TGTGCCAGCAGTAGATTCTTGGAGACCCAGTACTTC.

CDR3 loop: CASSLARASLQETQYF. DNA for the CDR3: TGCGCCAGCAGCTTGGCCAGGGCTTCTCTCCAGGAGACCCAGTACTTC. V gene TRBV5-1 combines with J gene TRBJ2-5, with a weak D call TRBD1 (5 bases). V shed 0 bases and J shed 5 bases, with 17 bases lying between them. The CDR3 sequence is 16 residues long. CDR1 is SGHRS and CDR2 is YFSETQ in the germline V gene.

J is TRBJ1-2 and V is TRBV5-1; TRBD1 aligns across 7 bases. Germline values: CDR1 SGHRS, CDR2 YFSETQ. The CDR3 totals 14 residues. Losses at the gene ends were 4 bases for V and 4 bases for J; bases not matched to a gene: 7. The CDR3 sequence is CASSLQGSSYGYTF. The CDR3 nucleotides read TGCGCCAGCAGCCTACAGGGGTCGAGCTATGGCTACACCTTC.

CDR3 loop: CASSPGQNQPQHF. In nucleotides, the CDR3 is TGTGCCAGCTCTCCCGGACAAAATCAGCCCCAGCATTTT. V gene TRBV18 combines with J gene TRBJ1-5, with a possible D match to TRBD1 (5 bases). Trimming shortened V by 6 bases and J by 4 bases, and 10 bases separated the two germline ends. Germline V gene lookup returns CDR1 KGHSH and CDR2 LQKENI. This CDR3 is built from 13 residues.

The chain joins TRBV20-1 to TRBJ1-1, with TRBD1 as a possible D gene (5 bases). Germline CDR1 is DFQATT and CDR2 is SNEGSKA (reference sequence). Trimming stripped 4 bases from V and 0 bases from J, with 12 bases between. The CDR3 is 14 residues long. The CDR3 here is CSATTGNMNTEAFF. CDR3 sequence (DNA): TGCAGTGCTACCACAGGCAATATGAACACTGAAGCTTTCTTT.

V and J are TRBV25-1 and TRBJ1-5, with D hard to call. The CDR3 has 14 residues. The V gene lost 3 bases and the J gene lost 2 bases, with 8 bases spanning the gap. Germline CDR1 reads MGHDK; CDR2 reads SYGVNS. The CDR3 here is CASSDNGRNQPQHF. In DNA form, the CDR3 reads TGTGCCAGCAGTGACAACGGTCGCAATCAGCCCCAGCATTTT.

The chain employs TRBV9 and TRBJ1-6; possible D gene TRBD1, 6 bases. Per the germline V gene, CDR1 is SGDLS and CDR2 is YYNGEE. The V gene lost 8 bases and the J gene lost 9 bases, with 12 bases spanning the gap. The length of the CDR3 is 12 residues. The CDR3 protein is CASSGEGSPLHF. The CDR3 nucleotides are TGTGCCAGTTCAGGGGAGGGTTCACCCCTCCACTTT.

Only one count was recorded for this clonotype. This chain uses TRBV29-1 with TRBJ2-3, with 8 bases lining up with TRBD2. V lost 7 bases and J lost 2; bases outside the gene matches: 5. Germline CDR1 reads SQVTM; CDR2 reads ANQGSEA. This CDR3 has 13 amino acids. CDR3 loop: CSAPRGDTDTQYF. The DNA of the CDR3 is TGCAGCGCACCGCGGGGGGACACAGATACGCAGTATTTT.

This chain joins TRBV20-1 and TRBJ2-3; 9 bases are shared with TRBD2. This CDR3 is built from 12 residues. Unmatched junction bases numbered 3, after V lost 7 bases and J lost 4 bases. CDR1 DFQATT and CDR2 SNEGSKA come from the germline V gene (reference sequence). CDR3 nucleotides: TGCAGTGGGGCGGGGGGGCCAGATACGCAGTATTTT. Its protein is CSGAGGPDTQYF.

This chain joins TRBV20-1 and TRBJ1-2; D ambiguous. The CDR3 is 12 amino acids. The V end lost 3 bases, the J end lost 2 bases, and 7 bases lay between the germline ends. CDR1 is DFQATT and CDR2 is SNEGSKA in the germline V gene (reference sequence). Written as DNA, the CDR3 is TGCAGTGCTAGTGCTAAGAACTATGGCTACACCTTC. It is translated as CSASAKNYGYTF.

The chain joins TRBV5-4 to TRBJ1-4; D perhaps matches TRBD1 (5 bases). The CDR3 sequence is 14 residues long. Germline-derived CDR1 and CDR2 are SGHNT and YYREEE (reference sequence). The V end was cut by 1 base, the J end by 4 bases, with 8 bases between. The CDR3 loop is CASSLQGVNEKLFF. CDR3 DNA: TGTGCCAGCAGCTTGCAGGGAGTTAATGAAAAACTGTTTTTT.

The rearrangement joins TRBV27 to TRBJ1-5, with no clear D. The CDR3 has 14 amino acids. V lost 6 bases to trimming and J lost 5 bases, with 14 bases between them. CDR1 is MNHEY, CDR2 SMNVEV, per germline (reference sequence). CDR3: CASSPWTGDQPQHF. As DNA, the CDR3 is TGTGCCAGCAGCCCCTGGACGGGAGATCAGCCCCAGCATTTT.